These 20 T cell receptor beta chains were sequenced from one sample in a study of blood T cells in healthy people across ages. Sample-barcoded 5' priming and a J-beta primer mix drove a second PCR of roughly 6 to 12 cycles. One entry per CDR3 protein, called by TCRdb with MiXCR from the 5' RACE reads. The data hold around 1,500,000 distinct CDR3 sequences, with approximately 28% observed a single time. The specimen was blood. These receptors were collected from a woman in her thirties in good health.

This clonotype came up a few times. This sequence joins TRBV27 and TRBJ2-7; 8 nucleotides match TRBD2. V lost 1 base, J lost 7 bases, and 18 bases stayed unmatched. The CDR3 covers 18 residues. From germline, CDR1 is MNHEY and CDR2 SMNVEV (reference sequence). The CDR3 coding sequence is TGTGCCAGCAGTTTATTTTCGGTGGCCGCGGGGGGCAAGGGTGAGCAGTACTTC. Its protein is CASSLFSVAAGGKGEQYF.

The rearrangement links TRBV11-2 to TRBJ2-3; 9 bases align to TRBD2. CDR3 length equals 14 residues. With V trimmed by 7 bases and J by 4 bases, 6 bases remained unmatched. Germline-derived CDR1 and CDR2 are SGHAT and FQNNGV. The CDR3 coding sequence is TGTGCCAGCACCGAGGGACTAGCTTCAGATACGCAGTATTTT. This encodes CASTEGLASDTQYF. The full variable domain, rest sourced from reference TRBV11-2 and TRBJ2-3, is EAGVAQSPRYKIIEKRQSVAFWCNPISGHATLYWYQQILGQGPKLLIQFQNNGVVDDSQLPKDRFSAERLKGVDSTLKIQPAKLEDSAVYLCASTEGLASDTQYFGPGTRLTVL.

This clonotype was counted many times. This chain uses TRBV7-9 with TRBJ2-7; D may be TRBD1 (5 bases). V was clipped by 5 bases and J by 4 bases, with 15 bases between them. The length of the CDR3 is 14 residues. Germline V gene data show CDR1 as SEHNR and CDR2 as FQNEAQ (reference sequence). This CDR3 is CASSLTSQGYEQYF. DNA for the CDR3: TGTGCCAGCAGCCTTACCTCTCAGGGATACGAGCAGTACTTC.

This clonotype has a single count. This chain's CDR3 is CASSPGRGTGFYEQYF. CDR3 nucleotide sequence: TGCGCCAGCAGCCCTGGGAGGGGGACAGGGTTCTACGAGCAGTACTTC. V usage is TRBV4-3 and J usage is TRBJ2-5; 9 bases are a match to TRBD1. The DNA matches TRBJ2-7 better at its end, which makes the J call doubtful. The CDR3 sequence is 16 residues long. Germline V gives CDR1 LGHNA, CDR2 YSLEER.

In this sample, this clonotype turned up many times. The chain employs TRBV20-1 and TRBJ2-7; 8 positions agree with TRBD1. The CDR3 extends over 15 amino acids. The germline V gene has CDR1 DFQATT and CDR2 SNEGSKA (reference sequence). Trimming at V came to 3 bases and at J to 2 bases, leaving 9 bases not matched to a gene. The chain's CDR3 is CSARDRVGVTYEQYF. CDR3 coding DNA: TGCAGTGCTAGGGACAGGGTAGGAGTGACCTACGAGCAGTACTTC.

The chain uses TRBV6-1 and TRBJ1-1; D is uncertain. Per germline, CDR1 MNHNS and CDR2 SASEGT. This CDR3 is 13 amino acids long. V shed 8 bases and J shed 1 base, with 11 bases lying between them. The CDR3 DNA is TGTGCCAGCGTAAAACTCGCGAACACTGAAGCTTTCTTT. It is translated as CASVKLANTEAFF.

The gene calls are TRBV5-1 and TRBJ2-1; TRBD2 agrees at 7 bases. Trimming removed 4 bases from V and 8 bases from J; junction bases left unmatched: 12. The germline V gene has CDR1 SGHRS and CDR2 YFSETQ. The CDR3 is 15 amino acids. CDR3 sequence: CASSKQRGGTYEQFF. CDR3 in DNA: TGCGCCAGCAGCAAACAGCGGGGCGGAACCTATGAGCAGTTCTTC.

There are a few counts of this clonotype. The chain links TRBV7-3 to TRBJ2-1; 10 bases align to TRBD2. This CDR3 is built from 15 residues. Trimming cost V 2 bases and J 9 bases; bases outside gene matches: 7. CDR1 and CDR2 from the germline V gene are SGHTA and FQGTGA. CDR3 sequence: CASSLESGGAGEQFF. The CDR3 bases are TGTGCCAGCAGCTTAGAGAGCGGGGGGGCCGGTGAGCAGTTCTTC.

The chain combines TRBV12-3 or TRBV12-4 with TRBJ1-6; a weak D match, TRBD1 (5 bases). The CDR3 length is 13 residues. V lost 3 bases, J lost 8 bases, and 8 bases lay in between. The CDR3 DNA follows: TGTGCCAGCAGTTTGACAGATTATTCACCCCTCCACTTT. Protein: CASSLTDYSPLHF.

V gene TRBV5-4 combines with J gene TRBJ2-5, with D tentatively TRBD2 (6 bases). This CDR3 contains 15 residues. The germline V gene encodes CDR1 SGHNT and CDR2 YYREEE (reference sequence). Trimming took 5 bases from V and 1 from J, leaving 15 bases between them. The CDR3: CASRDGTSGQETQYF. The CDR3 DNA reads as TGTGCCAGCAGGGACGGGACTTCGGGCCAAGAGACCCAGTACTTC.

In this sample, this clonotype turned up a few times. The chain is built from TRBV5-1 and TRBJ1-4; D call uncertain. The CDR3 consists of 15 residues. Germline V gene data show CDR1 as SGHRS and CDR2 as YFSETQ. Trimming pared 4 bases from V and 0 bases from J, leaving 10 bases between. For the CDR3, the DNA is TGCGCCAGCAGCACGGCCCTTGCAACTAATGAAAAACTGTTTTTT. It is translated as CASSTALATNEKLFF.

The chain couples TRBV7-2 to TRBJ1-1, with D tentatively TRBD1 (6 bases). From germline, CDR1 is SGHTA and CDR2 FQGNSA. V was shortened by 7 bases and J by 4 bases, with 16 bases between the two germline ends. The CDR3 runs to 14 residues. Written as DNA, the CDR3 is TGTGCCAGCACCCAACAGGGTGAGGGCACTGAAGCTTTCTTT. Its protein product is CASTQQGEGTEAFF.

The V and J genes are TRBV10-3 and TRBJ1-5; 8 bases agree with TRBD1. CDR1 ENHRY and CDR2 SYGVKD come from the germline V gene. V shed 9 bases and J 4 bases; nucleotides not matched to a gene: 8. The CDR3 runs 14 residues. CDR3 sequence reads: CAISGTGYNQPQHF. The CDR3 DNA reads TGTGCCATTTCCGGGACAGGATATAATCAGCCCCAGCATTTT.

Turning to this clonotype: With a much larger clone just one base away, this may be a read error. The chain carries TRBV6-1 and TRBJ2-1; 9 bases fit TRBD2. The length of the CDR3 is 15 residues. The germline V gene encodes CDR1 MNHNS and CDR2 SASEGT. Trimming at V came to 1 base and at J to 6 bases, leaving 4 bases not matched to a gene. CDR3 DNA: TGTGCCAGCAGTGAAGATGCGGGAGGGTCCAATGAGCAGTTCTTC. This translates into CASSEDAGGSNEQFF.

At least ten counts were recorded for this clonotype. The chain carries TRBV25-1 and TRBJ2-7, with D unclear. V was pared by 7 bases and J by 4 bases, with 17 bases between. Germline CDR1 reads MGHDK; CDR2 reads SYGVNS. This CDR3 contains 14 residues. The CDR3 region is CASTPLGSEYEQYF. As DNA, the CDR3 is TGTGCCAGCACGCCCCTTGGATCGGAATACGAGCAGTACTTC.

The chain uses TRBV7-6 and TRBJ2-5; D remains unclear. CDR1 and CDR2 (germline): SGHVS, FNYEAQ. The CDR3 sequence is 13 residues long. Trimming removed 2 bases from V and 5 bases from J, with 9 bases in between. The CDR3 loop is CASSLSPFETQYF. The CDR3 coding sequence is TGTGCCAGCAGCTTATCGCCCTTTGAGACCCAGTACTTC.

The CDR3 loop reads CAWSSARLSAGANVLTF. CDR3 in DNA: TGTGCCTGGAGTTCGGCCAGACTCTCGGCTGGGGCCAACGTCCTGACTTTC. The rearrangement joins TRBV30 to TRBJ2-6; no firm D call. The CDR3 has 17 amino acids. Looked up from germline, CDR1 is GTSNPN and CDR2 is SVGIG (reference sequence). With 2 bases removed from V and 2 bases from J, the gap between germline ends came to 16 bases.

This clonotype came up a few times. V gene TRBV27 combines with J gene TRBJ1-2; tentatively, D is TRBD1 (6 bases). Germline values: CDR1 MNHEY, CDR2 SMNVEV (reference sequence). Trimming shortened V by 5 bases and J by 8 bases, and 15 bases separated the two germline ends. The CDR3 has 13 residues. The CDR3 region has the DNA TGTGCCAGCAGTCCGTACAGGGATTTGGGCTACACCTTC. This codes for CASSPYRDLGYTF.

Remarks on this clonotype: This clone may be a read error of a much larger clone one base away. The CDR3 spells CSVERTGKNLYEQYF. The CDR3 DNA is TGCAGCGTTGAGAGGACAGGGAAGAACTTGTACGAGCAGTACTTC. V is TRBV29-1 and J is TRBJ2-7, with TRBD1 matching over 8 bases. CDR1 is SQVTM and CDR2 is ANQGSEA in the germline V gene. V lost 3 bases to trimming and J lost 4 bases; unmatched junction nucleotides: 11. This CDR3 has 15 residues.

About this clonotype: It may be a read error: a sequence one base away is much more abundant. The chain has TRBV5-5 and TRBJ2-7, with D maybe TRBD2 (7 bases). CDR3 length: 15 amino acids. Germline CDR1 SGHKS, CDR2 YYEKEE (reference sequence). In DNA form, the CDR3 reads TGTGCCAGCAGCTTTAAGGGGGGGGGCTCCTACGAGCGGTACTTC. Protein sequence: CASSFKGGGSYERYF.